What follows are 29 T cell receptor beta chains derived from one specimen sequenced in a study of shared clonotypes between healthy human individuals. TCRdb's table, derived via immunoSEQ multiplex PCR, lists solely in-frame clones and lacks some. The sample holds almost 750,000 clones; 55% to 75% are singletons and the top ten take approximately 1.8%. The sequenced sample consisted of memory CD4+ T cells sorted from blood. As to subset: CD45RA-negative fraction. The receptors were sampled from a woman under 40 in good health.

To note about this clone: This CDR3 is also generated by other DNA sequences in the sample. The gene calls are TRBV6-5 and TRBJ2-7; a possible D gene is TRBD2 (6 bases). The V and J ends lost 0 bases and 4 bases respectively, with 13 bases between them. CDR3 length: 15 amino acids. Germline CDR1 reads MNHEY; CDR2 reads SVGAGI. CDR3 bases: TGTGCCAGCAGTTACTCGTCCGGGGGTGTATACGAGCAGTACTTC. Residues: CASSYSSGGVYEQYF.

This clone was seen a handful of times. The chain joins TRBV28 to TRBJ2-4, with 7 bases that match TRBD1. V was clipped by 7 bases and J by 5 bases; unmatched bases: 8. Germline V gene sequence: CDR1 MDHEN, CDR2 SYDVKM. There are 14 residues in the CDR3. Here the CDR3 reads CASIDRVGQNIQYF. CDR3 DNA sequence: TGTGCCAGCATAGACAGGGTGGGGCAAAACATTCAGTACTTC.

Of note for this clone: The junction does not match germline at one end; this may be a read error. The genes are TRBV4-1 and TRBJ2-2; TRBD2 agrees at 8 bases. The germline CDR1 and CDR2 sequences are MGHRA and YSYEKL. This CDR3 spans 18 amino acids. The CDR3 bases are TGCGCCAGCAGCCAAGAGTTGCGAAATAGCGGGAACTCCGGGGAGCTGTTTTTT. Translation: CASSQELRNSGNSGELFF.

The genes are TRBV11-2 and TRBJ2-7; unclear D gene. CDR1 and CDR2 (germline): SGHAT, FQNNGV. The V gene lost 3 bases and the J gene lost 4 bases, with 13 bases spanning the gap. The CDR3 covers 14 residues. CDR3 region: CASSLGSQMYEQYF. The CDR3 bases are TGTGCCAGCAGCTTGGGTTCTCAGATGTACGAGCAGTACTTC.

J is TRBJ2-5 and V is TRBV18; tentatively, D is TRBD2 (6 bases). This CDR3 is 14 amino acids long. Trimming took 0 bases from V and 3 from J, leaving 8 bases between them. CDR1 and CDR2 from the germline V gene are KGHSH and LQKENI. CDR3 nucleotide sequence: TGTGCCAGCTCACCACCTATAGCGGAAGAGACCCAGTACTTC. Translated, it gives CASSPPIAEETQYF.

This clone was seen a handful of times. The CDR3 sequence: CASSPRQETGELFF. In DNA form, the CDR3 reads TGTGCCAGCTCACCTCGACAGGAGACCGGGGAGCTGTTTTTT. V usage is TRBV18 and J usage is TRBJ2-2, with D tentatively TRBD1 (6 bases). Per the germline V gene, CDR1 is KGHSH and CDR2 is LQKENI. The CDR3 is made up of 14 amino acids. Trimming removed 3 bases at V and 5 bases at J, with 10 bases between. The full variable domain, completed using reference TRBV18 and TRBJ2-2, is NAGVMQNPRHLVRRRGQEARLRCSPMKGHSHVYWYRQLPEEGLKFMVYLQKENIIDESGMPKERFSAEFPKEGPSILRIQQVVRGDSAAYFCASSPRQETGELFFGEGSRLTVL.

The chain joins TRBV7-2 to TRBJ2-7, with 12 bases lining up with TRBD2. The J segment lost 5 bases and the V segment lost 4 bases, leaving 6 bases of the junction unmatched. CDR1 is SGHTA and CDR2 is FQGNSA in the germline V gene. The CDR3 is 15 amino acids. CDR3 DNA sequence: TGTGCCAGCAGCTCACTAGCGGGAGGATTAAACGAGCAGTACTTC. Protein: CASSSLAGGLNEQYF.

This clone has more than one count but fewer than ten. The chain carries TRBV2 and TRBJ2-7; TRBD2 might be the D (5 bases). This CDR3 comprises 14 residues. Germline CDR1 reads SNHLY; CDR2 reads FYNNEI. Trimming left V 6 bases short and J 3 bases short, with 15 bases between. The CDR3 DNA reads as TGTGCCAGCAGGGACTCCAGCTGGGACTACGAGCAGTACTTC. It translates to CASRDSSWDYEQYF.

This sequence joins TRBV6-4 and TRBJ2-1, with TRBD2 matching 10 bases. The length of the CDR3 is 15 residues. The germline CDR1 and CDR2 sequences are MRHNA and SNTAGT. The J segment lost 7 bases and the V segment lost 6 bases, leaving 9 bases of the junction unmatched. The CDR3 spells CASSVSLAGVNEQFF. The CDR3 DNA is TGTGCCAGCAGCGTCAGCCTAGCGGGAGTTAATGAGCAGTTCTTC.

The chain couples TRBV6-6 to TRBJ2-3; 8 nucleotides align to TRBD2. This CDR3 has 16 amino acids. Germline loops: CDR1 MNHNY, CDR2 SVGAGI (reference sequence). After removal of 7 bases from V and 1 base from J, the junction contained 10 bases not matched to a gene. CDR3 residues: CASTPTSGRGTDTQYF. For the CDR3, the DNA is TGTGCCAGCACTCCTACTAGCGGAAGGGGCACAGATACGCAGTATTTT.

The CDR3 DNA reads as TGTGCCAGCTCACCGAGGACTGGAGGGGGGTTTGCAGCCAAAAACATTCAGTACTTC. Translating it yields CASSPRTGGGFAAKNIQYF. This chain joins TRBV18 and TRBJ2-4; the D gene could be TRBD1 or TRBD2 (6 bases each). V was clipped by 3 bases and J by 0 bases, with 21 bases between them. Germline V lookup: CDR1 KGHSH, CDR2 LQKENI. The CDR3 length is 19 residues.

This chain connects TRBV5-1 to TRBJ1-2, with D possibly TRBD1 on 6 matching bases. CDR1 is SGHRS and CDR2 is YFSETQ in the germline V gene. The V end was cut by 0 bases, the J end by 3 bases, with 12 bases between. There are 15 residues in the CDR3. CDR3 coding DNA: TGCGCCAGCAGCTTGGCCGGGGACACCGACTATGGCTACACCTTC. Protein product: CASSLAGDTDYGYTF.

The chain recombines TRBV28 with TRBJ1-6; D remains unclear. The V end was cut by 5 bases, the J end by 10 bases, with 12 bases between. Germline V gene lookup returns CDR1 MDHEN and CDR2 SYDVKM. The CDR3 extends over 13 amino acids. CDR3 sequence reads: CASSNSRRSPLHF. The CDR3 DNA reads TGTGCCAGCAGTAATAGTAGGCGGTCACCCCTCCACTTT.

This chain joins TRBV9 and TRBJ2-1, with 9 nucleotides matching TRBD2. The V gene end was trimmed by 4 bases and the J gene end by 6 bases; junction bases not matched to a gene: 8. The CDR3 has 15 amino acids. Germline V gives CDR1 SGDLS, CDR2 YYNGEE. CDR3 residues: CASSPGTSRGNEQFF. DNA for the CDR3: TGTGCCAGCAGCCCGGGGACTAGCCGTGGCAATGAGCAGTTCTTC.

The J gene is TRBJ2-7, the V gene TRBV5-6; 13 bases match TRBD2. CDR3 length: 17 residues. With 5 bases clipped from V and 6 bases from J, the junction kept 14 bases outside the gene matches. The V gene's germline CDR1 is SGHDT and CDR2 YYEEEE. DNA for the CDR3: TGTGCCAGCAGTTTCAATAGAGGACTAGCGGGAGAAGGCGAGCAGTACTTC. Protein sequence: CASSFNRGLAGEGEQYF.

This clone was observed at least ten times. V usage is TRBV29-1 and J usage is TRBJ1-1; D unresolved. Germline loops: CDR1 SQVTM, CDR2 ANQGSEA. The V end was cut by 6 bases, the J end by 0 bases, with 17 bases between. CDR3 size: 15 residues. Written as DNA, the CDR3 is TGCAGCGTGACTACTACCAGGATGATGAACACTGAAGCTTTCTTT. Protein product: CSVTTTRMMNTEAFF.

The CDR3 here is CASSPLTSETYEQYF. DNA for the CDR3: TGTGCCAGCAGTCCATTAACTAGCGAAACCTACGAGCAGTACTTC. V gene TRBV2 combines with J gene TRBJ2-7; 7 positions agree with TRBD2. This CDR3 comprises 15 residues. Germline lookup yields CDR1 SNHLY and CDR2 FYNNEI. V was clipped by 5 bases and J by 2 bases; unmatched bases: 9.

In its sample, this clone was seen many times. The chain employs TRBV6-6 and TRBJ2-1, with TRBD2 as a possible D gene (6 bases). V dropped 4 bases and J dropped 6 bases, with 13 bases sitting between them. CDR1 and CDR2 (germline): MNHNY, SVGAGI (reference sequence). CDR3 length: 14 amino acids. The CDR3 region has the DNA TGTGCCAGCAGTTCGGGGGAAACTTTCAATGAGCAGTTCTTC. Translation: CASSSGETFNEQFF.

The V and J genes are TRBV28 and TRBJ2-5; 9 bases align to TRBD2. The end of the DNA aligns better with TRBJ2-7, so the J call may be wrong. CDR3 length: 16 amino acids. Germline V gene lookup returns CDR1 MDHEN and CDR2 SYDVKM. CDR3 region: CASSRSIAGVSYEQYF. The CDR3 nucleotides read TGTGCCAGCAGTCGTAGTATAGCGGGAGTTAGTTACGAGCAGTACTTC.

This chain uses TRBV10-3 with TRBJ2-7; unclear D gene. Trimming stripped 6 bases from V and 3 bases from J, with 9 bases between. From germline, CDR1 is ENHRY and CDR2 SYGVKD. This CDR3 is 12 amino acids long. The CDR3 bases are TGTGCCATCAGCTACGACGGCTACGAGCAGTACTTC. This translates into CAISYDGYEQYF.

The chain carries TRBV2 and TRBJ1-5, with D possibly matching TRBD1 (6 bases). CDR3 length: 12 residues. V was pared by 4 bases and J by 15 bases, with 16 bases between. Germline V gene sequence: CDR1 SNHLY, CDR2 FYNNEI. This chain's CDR3 is CASSVTGGKGHF. CDR3 DNA sequence: TGTGCCAGCAGTGTAACGGGGGGCAAAGGGCATTTT.

This chain connects TRBV7-3 to TRBJ2-6; D ambiguous. CDR1 SGHTA and CDR2 FQGTGA come from the germline V gene. The CDR3 extends over 16 amino acids. V gave up 4 bases and J gave up 2 bases, with 12 bases separating them. CDR3 amino acids: CASSSIEPTGANVLTF. The CDR3 nucleotides read TGTGCCAGCAGCTCGATAGAACCTACTGGGGCCAACGTCCTGACTTTC.

The chain carries TRBV4-1 and TRBJ1-2; D unclear. This CDR3 spans 15 amino acids. The V gene lost 3 bases and the J gene lost 7 bases, with 18 bases spanning the gap. The germline V gene encodes CDR1 MGHRA and CDR2 YSYEKL. The CDR3 region has the DNA TGCGCCAGCAGCCATTCCTTTTTGCTTTCGGGTGGCTACACCTTC. Protein: CASSHSFLLSGGYTF.

This chain uses TRBV29-1 with TRBJ2-2, with D uncertain. CDR3 length equals 12 residues. The V and J ends lost 4 bases and 3 bases respectively, with 6 bases between them. The germline V gene encodes CDR1 SQVTM and CDR2 ANQGSEA. CDR3 DNA: TGCAGCGTTGGACATTACACCGGGGAGCTGTTTTTT. Protein: CSVGHYTGELFF.

The V gene is TRBV7-9, the J gene TRBJ2-1; a weak D match, TRBD2 (6 bases). This CDR3 contains 15 residues. Germline loops: CDR1 SEHNR, CDR2 FQNEAQ (reference sequence). Trimming took 5 bases from V and 3 from J, leaving 14 bases between them. The CDR3 here is CASSHDGSYYNEQFF. The CDR3, as DNA: TGTGCCAGCAGCCACGACGGGAGCTACTACAATGAGCAGTTCTTC.

The chain uses TRBV29-1 and TRBJ1-1; D unclear. V was cut by 3 bases and J by 1 base, with 6 bases left in between. Germline values: CDR1 SQVTM, CDR2 ANQGSEA. This CDR3 has 12 residues. CDR3 sequence reads: CSVDERNTEAFF. The CDR3 DNA reads as TGCAGCGTTGACGAGAGGAACACTGAAGCTTTCTTT. The whole variable domain, remainder taken from reference TRBV29-1 and TRBJ1-1, is SAVISQKPSRDICQRGTSLTIQCQVDSQVTMMFWYRQQPGQSLTLIATANQGSEATYESGFVIDKFPISRPNLTFSTLTVSNMSPEDSSIYLCSVDERNTEAFFGQGTRLTVV.

This clone occurred once. V gene TRBV5-1 combines with J gene TRBJ2-7, with TRBD1 matching 12 bases. CDR1 SGHRS and CDR2 YFSETQ come from the germline V gene. The CDR3 length is 15 residues. J lost 7 bases, V lost 5 bases, and 10 bases had no gene match. This chain's CDR3 is CASRSSGTGGREQYF. CDR3 nucleotides: TGCGCCAGCAGATCATCTGGGACAGGGGGCAGGGAGCAGTACTTC.

V and J are TRBV5-4 and TRBJ2-3; D unclear. From germline, CDR1 is SGHNT and CDR2 YYREEE (reference sequence). Trimming removed 0 bases at V and 0 bases at J, with 8 bases between. The CDR3 is made up of 15 amino acids. DNA of the CDR3: TGTGCCAGCAGCTTGGGATCAACTAGCACAGATACGCAGTATTTT. It encodes CASSLGSTSTDTQYF. The whole variable domain, remainder taken from reference TRBV5-4 and TRBJ2-3, is ETGVTQSPTHLIKTRGQQVTLRCSSQSGHNTVSWYQQALGQGPQFIFQYYREEENGRGNFPPRFSGLQFPNYSSELNVNALELDDSALYLCASSLGSTSTDTQYFGPGTRLTVL.

This clone was seen a handful of times. This chain joins TRBV5-8 and TRBJ1-3, with 7 bases matching TRBD1. The germline gives CDR1 SGHTS, CDR2 YDEGEE. The V gene end was trimmed by 3 bases and the J gene end by 3 bases; junction bases not matched to a gene: 15. The length of the CDR3 is 18 residues. The CDR3: CASSSTGQREIGGNTIYF. CDR3 coding DNA: TGTGCCAGCAGCTCCACGGGACAGCGGGAAATCGGTGGAAACACCATATATTTT.